This T cell receptor (beta chain) came from a study of T cells after yellow fever vaccination (dated by TCRdb to the late 2010s). About the investigation overall: The SMART-Seq v4 Ultra Low Input RNA kit was used to prepare libraries from fractions with low cell numbers. Two healthy male donors, one aged 18 to 30 and one aged 30 to 39 years, were included in the cohort. Bulk PBMC replicates and cell subsets were isolated from blood drawn at multiple timepoints before and after both primary and secondary immunization. To follow T-cell clones before and after primary and booster YFV17D yellow fever vaccination, bulk TCR alpha and beta repertoires were sequenced over time.

TCR cDNA was made using 5'RACE template switching, a step that added a universal primer site and unique molecular identifiers. cDNA synthesis was primed from both the TCR alpha and TCR beta constant segments. Library amplification used two PCR steps, and the second PCR step added sample barcodes and sequencing adapters. Libraries were sequenced on Illumina HiSeq 2500 (2x100 bp) or NovaSeq (2x150 bp). The study's own analysis went as follows. Reads were demultiplexed and collapsed into UMI consensus sequences with MIGEC, and V(D)J alignment was performed with MiXCR. Vaccine-responding clonotypes were defined with edgeR using replicate PBMC samples, requiring FDR below 0.01 and a log2 fold change above 5 up to day 15. Each bulk clonotype received a CD4 or CD8 identity based on whether the sequenced CD4 or CD8 repertoire contained that clonotype at higher abundance. The public sequencing data were trimmed at Q25 with fastp and processed into clonotypes with MiXCR by TCRdb, which kept only in-frame beta chains. Each record represents a unique CDR3 protein, reported with the most common genes and DNA among its rows. The V and J calls shown here were made by TCRdb, not taken from the authors' results. Recorded for this sample are a few hundred thousand distinct CDR3 sequences; about 15% of them occurred a single time. The top ten constitute 17% of the sample.

Broad study findings and their caveats: FACS-sorted repertoires could contain abundant contaminating clonotypes from the bulk population, so computational filtering was required. Most clones expanded after primary vaccination were re-detected after the booster (almost 97% of CD4 and 80% to 90% of CD8), suggesting broad memory maintenance. Compared with the primary T-cell response, the secondary T-cell response was weaker but faster, peaking on day 5 rather than day 15. A small share of clonotypes occurred in both CD4 and CD8 compartments, likely arising from convergent recombination. Only a couple of donors were included in the study, so the extent to which the findings can be generalized is limited.

This clonotype was recorded a few times. It lacks a known antigen. Base qualities are missing; no much larger clone stands one base away. Read against the paper, the sample's treatment or condition label means: live attenuated yellow fever vaccine strain. Two biological replicates of bulk PBMCs were collected at each blood-draw timepoint. A standard Ficoll-Paque protocol was used to isolate PBMCs from peripheral blood. RNA was extracted with TriZol from bulk PBMCs, CD4 and CD8 fractions, and dextramer-positive and dextramer-negative fractions. The specimen was PBMCs, collected 5 days after the first yellow fever vaccination. This sequence originates from a man between 18 and 29 years old who received the YFV17D yellow fever vaccine.

The CDR3 loop reads CATSDGRLNYTF. The DNA sequence follows: TGTGCCACCAGTGATGGGAGGTTGAACTACACCTTC. The sequence joins TRBV24-1 to TRBJ1-2, with no reliable assignment of the D segment. The CDR3, cysteine through phenylalanine, is 12 amino acids long. The only DNA kept is the CDR3, 36 bases in frame from the first base. CDR1 KGHDR and CDR2 SFDVKD are derived from the germline V gene. The trim is 3 bases for V and 10 bases for J, with a gap of 11 bases between the germline ends.